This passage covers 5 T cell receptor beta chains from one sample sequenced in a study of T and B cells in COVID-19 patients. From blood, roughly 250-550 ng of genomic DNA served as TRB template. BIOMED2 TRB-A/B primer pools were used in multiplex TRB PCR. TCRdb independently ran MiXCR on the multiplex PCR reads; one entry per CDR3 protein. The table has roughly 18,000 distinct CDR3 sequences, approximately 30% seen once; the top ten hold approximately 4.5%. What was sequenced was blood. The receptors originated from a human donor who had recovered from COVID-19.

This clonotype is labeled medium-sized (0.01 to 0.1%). The CDR3 DNA reads TGCAGCGTCGCAACCTCCGACAGGGGAAAGACCCAGTACTTC. Translating gives CSVATSDRGKTQYF. V is TRBV29-1 and J is TRBJ2-5; 8 bases match TRBD1. The V gene end was trimmed by 6 bases and the J gene end by 6 bases; junction bases not matched to a gene: 12. CDR1 and CDR2 (germline): SQVTM, ANQGSEA. This CDR3 region has 14 residues.

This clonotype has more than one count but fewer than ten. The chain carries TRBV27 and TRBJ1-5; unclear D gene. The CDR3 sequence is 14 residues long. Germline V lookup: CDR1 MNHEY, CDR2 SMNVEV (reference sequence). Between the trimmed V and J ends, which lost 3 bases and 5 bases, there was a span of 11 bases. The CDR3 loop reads CASSFWGRDQPQHF. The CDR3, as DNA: TGTGCCAGCAGTTTCTGGGGTCGGGATCAGCCCCAGCATTTT.

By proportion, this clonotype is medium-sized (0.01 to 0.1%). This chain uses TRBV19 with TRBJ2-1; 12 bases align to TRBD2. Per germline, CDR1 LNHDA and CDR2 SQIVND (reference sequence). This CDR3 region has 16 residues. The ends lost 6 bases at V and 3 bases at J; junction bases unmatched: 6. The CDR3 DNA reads TGTGCCAGTAGGAGACTAGCGGGGGAGATCTACAATGAGCAGTTCTTC. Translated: CASRRLAGEIYNEQFF.

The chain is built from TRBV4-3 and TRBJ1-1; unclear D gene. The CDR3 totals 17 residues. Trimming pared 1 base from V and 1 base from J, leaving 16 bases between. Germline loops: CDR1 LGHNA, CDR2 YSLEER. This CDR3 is CASSQGRLGRQNTEAFF. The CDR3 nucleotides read TGCGCCAGCAGCCAAGGCCGTCTCGGACGGCAGAACACTGAAGCTTTCTTT.

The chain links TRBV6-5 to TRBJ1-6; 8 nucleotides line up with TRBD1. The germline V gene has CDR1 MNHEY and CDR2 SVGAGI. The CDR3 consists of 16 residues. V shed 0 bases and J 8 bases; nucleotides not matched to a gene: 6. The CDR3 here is CASSYSFPGGDSPLHF. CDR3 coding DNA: TGTGCCAGCAGTTACTCGTTTCCAGGGGGCGATTCACCCCTCCACTTT.